This T cell receptor (beta chain) was profiled in a study of lymphopenia after photon versus proton radiotherapy. Clones were sequenced by immunoSEQ multiplex PCR, and TCRdb holds only the in-frame ones, with some missing. The repertoire holds 24,000 or so clones, with 75% to 90% as singletons. General study points: Proton therapy kept repertoires fairly stable, unlike photons, which gained effector/memory cells. Oligoclonal CD8+ Temra expansion after nadir drove photon patients' diversity drop.

Turning to this clone: What it binds is unknown.

From germline, CDR1 is GTSNPN and CDR2 SVGIG (reference sequence). This CDR3 comprises 14 residues. Trimming took 3 bases from V and 1 from J; bases not matched to a gene: 4. The receptor was derived from a man between 40 and 49 years old with gastric cancer. The sequences come from peripheral blood, collected from a patient treated with photon-based radiotherapy. The chain links TRBV30 to TRBJ1-1; 8 bases fit TRBD1. CDR3 loop: CAWSQDRENTEAFF. CDR3 coding DNA: TGTGCCTGGAGCCAGGACAGGGAGAACACTGAAGCTTTCTTT.